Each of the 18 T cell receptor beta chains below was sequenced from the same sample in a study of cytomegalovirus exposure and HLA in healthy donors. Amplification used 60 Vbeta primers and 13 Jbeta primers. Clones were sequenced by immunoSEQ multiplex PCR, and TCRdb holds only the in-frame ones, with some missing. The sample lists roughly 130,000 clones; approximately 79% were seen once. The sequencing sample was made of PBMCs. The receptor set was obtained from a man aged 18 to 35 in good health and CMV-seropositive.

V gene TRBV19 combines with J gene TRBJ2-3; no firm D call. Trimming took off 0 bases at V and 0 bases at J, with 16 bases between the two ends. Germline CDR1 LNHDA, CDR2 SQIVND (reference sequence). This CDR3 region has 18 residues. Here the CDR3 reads CASSIDRPGLFSTDTQYF. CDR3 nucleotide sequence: TGTGCCAGTAGTATAGATCGTCCTGGGCTATTCAGCACAGATACGCAGTATTTT.

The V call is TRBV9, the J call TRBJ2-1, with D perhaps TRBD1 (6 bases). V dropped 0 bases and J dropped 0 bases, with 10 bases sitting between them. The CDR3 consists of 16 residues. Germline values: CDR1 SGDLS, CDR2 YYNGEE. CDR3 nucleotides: TGTGCCAGCAGCGTAGGAGCGGACAGCTCCTACAATGAGCAGTTCTTC. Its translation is CASSVGADSSYNEQFF.

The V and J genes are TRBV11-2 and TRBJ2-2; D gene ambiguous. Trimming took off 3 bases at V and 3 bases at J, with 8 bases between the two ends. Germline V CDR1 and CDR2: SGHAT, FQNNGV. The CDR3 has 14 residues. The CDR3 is CASSFGIYTGELFF. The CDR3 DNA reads TGTGCCAGCAGCTTTGGCATTTACACCGGGGAGCTGTTTTTT.

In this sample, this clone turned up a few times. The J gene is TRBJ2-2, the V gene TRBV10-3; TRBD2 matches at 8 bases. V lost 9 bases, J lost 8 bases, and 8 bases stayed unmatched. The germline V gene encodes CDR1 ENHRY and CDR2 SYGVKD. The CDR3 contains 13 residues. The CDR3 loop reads CAIPGGGKGELFF. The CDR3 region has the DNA TGTGCCATACCGGGAGGGGGTAAGGGGGAGCTGTTTTTT.

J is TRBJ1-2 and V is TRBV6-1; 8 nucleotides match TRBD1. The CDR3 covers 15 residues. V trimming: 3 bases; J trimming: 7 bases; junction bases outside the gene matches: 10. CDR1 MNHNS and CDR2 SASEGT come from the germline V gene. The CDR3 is CASSDWAGGAGGYTF. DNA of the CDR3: TGTGCCAGCAGTGATTGGGCAGGGGGCGCGGGTGGCTACACCTTC.

The CDR3 DNA follows: TGTGCCAGCTCACCTTTCGGGGAAGATAATTCACCCCTCCACTTT. This codes for CASSPFGEDNSPLHF. V usage is TRBV18 and J usage is TRBJ1-6; D gene unclear. In germline, CDR1 is KGHSH, CDR2 LQKENI. The CDR3 extends over 15 amino acids. The ends were cut back, 3 bases at V and 5 bases at J, with 11 bases in the middle. Combining the CDR3 with reference TRBV18 and TRBJ1-6 gives the whole variable domain NAGVMQNPRHLVRRRGQEARLRCSPMKGHSHVYWYRQLPEEGLKFMVYLQKENIIDESGMPKERFSAEFPKEGPSILRIQQVVRGDSAAYFCASSPFGEDNSPLHFGNGTRLTVT.

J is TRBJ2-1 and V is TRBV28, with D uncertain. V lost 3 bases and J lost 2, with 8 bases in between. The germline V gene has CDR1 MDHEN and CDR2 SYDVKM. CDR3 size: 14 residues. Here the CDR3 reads CASSFSGPYNEQFF. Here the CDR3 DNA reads TGTGCCAGCAGTTTCAGTGGCCCCTACAATGAGCAGTTCTTC.

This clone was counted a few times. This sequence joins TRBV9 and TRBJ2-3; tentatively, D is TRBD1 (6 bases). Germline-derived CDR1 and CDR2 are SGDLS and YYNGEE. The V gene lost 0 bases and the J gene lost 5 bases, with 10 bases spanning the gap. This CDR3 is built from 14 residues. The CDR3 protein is CASSVDREGDTQYF. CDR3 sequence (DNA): TGTGCCAGCAGCGTAGACAGGGAAGGAGATACGCAGTATTTT.

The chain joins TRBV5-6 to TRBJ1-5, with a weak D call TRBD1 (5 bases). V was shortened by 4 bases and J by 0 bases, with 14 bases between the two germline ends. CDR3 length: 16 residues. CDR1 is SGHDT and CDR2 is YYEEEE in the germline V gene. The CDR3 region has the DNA TGTGCCAGCAGCCCTTCGGGGGGATATAGCAATCAGCCCCAGCATTTT. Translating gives CASSPSGGYSNQPQHF.

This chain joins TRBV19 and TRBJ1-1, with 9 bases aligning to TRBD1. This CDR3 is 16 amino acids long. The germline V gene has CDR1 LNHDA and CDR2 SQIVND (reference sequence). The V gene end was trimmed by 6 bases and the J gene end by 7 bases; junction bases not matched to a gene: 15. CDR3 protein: CASRGGAGTGRSEAFF. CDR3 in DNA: TGTGCCAGTAGGGGGGGAGCCGGGACAGGGCGGAGTGAAGCTTTCTTT.

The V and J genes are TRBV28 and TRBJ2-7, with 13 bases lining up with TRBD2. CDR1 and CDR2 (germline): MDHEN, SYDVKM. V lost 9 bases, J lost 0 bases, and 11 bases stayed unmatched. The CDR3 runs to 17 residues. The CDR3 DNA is TGTGCCAGTCTTTCGACTAGCGGGGGGCCCCACTCCTACGAGCAGTACTTC. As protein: CASLSTSGGPHSYEQYF.

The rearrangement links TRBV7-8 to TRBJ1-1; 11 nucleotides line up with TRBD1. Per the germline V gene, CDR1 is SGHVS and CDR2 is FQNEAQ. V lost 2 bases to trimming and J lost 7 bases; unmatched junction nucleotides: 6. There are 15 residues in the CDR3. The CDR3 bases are TGTGCCAGCAGCTTATCGGGACAGGGGGTGGGTGAAGCTTTCTTT. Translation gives CASSLSGQGVGEAFF.

The CDR3 loop reads CAWSVYLGLAGGKGDTQYF. The CDR3 DNA reads as TGTGCCTGGAGTGTATACCTAGGACTAGCGGGAGGAAAGGGGGATACGCAGTATTTT. The chain joins TRBV30 to TRBJ2-3, with 14 positions matching TRBD2. V shed 0 bases and J 6 bases; nucleotides not matched to a gene: 14. The germline CDR1 and CDR2 sequences are GTSNPN and SVGIG (reference sequence). The CDR3 consists of 19 residues.

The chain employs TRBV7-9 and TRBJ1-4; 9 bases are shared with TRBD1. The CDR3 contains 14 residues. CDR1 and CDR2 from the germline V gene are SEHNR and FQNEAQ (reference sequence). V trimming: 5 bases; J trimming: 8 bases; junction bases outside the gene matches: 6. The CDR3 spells CASSRGQGHEKLFF. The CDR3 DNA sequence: TGTGCCAGCAGCCGGGGACAGGGACACGAAAAACTGTTTTTT.

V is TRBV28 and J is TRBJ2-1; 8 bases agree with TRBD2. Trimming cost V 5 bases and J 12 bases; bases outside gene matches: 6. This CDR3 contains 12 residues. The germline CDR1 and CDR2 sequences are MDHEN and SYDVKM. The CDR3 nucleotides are TGTGCCAGCAGTCCTCCGGGACTAGGGCAGTTCTTC. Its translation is CASSPPGLGQFF.

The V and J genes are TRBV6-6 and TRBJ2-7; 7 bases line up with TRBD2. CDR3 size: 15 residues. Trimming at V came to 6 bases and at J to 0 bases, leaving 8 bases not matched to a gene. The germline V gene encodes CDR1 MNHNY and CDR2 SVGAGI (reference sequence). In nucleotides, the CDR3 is TGTGCCAGCAGCTCCACCGGGACTAACTCCTACGAGCAGTACTTC. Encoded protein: CASSSTGTNSYEQYF.

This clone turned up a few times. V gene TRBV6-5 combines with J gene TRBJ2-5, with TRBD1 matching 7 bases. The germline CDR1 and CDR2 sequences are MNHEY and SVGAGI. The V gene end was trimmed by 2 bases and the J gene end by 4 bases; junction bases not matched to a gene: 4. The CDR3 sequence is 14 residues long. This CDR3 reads CASSYDRVTETQYF. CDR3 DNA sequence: TGTGCCAGCAGTTACGACAGGGTTACAGAGACCCAGTACTTC.

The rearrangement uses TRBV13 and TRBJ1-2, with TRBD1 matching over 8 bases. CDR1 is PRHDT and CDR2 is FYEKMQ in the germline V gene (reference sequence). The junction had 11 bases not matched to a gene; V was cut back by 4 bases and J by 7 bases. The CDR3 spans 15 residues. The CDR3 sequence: CASSWTRTGSSGYTF. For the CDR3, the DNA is TGTGCCAGCAGCTGGACCCGGACAGGGTCGAGTGGCTACACCTTC.